Listed here is a single T cell receptor beta chain. Antigen unknown. The data belong to a study of T cell responses to AZD1222 COVID-19 vaccine. Points from the study as a whole: Along spike, vaccine-associated CD4 TCRs were found throughout, with dominance at 160-218 and 743-854.

Profiling relied on immunoSEQ multiplex PCR, and the TCRdb table lists in-frame clones only, not all of them. The repertoire has roughly 180,000 clones, roughly nine tenths of them found once; the top ten carry less than 2%. Trimming left V 6 bases short and J 3 bases short, with 5 bases between. The germline gives CDR1 KGHSH, CDR2 LQKENI. The CDR3 has 11 residues. The chain is built from TRBV18 and TRBJ1-1, with D unclear. The material was peripheral blood, obtained 28 days after the second AZD1222 dose. The clonotype comes from an adult who received the AZD1222 COVID-19 vaccine. CDR3 loop: CASSRDTEAFF. CDR3 nucleotides: TGTGCCAGCTCGAGGGACACTGAAGCTTTCTTT.